This is a list of T cell receptor beta chains from one sample in a study of shared T cell receptors in the human thymus. Sequencing was performed with immunoSEQ multiplex PCR; in TCRdb, only in-frame clones are kept and a portion is missing. This sample has some 400,000 clones; approximately 95% occur once, and the top ten carry roughly 0.02%. The specimen sequenced was thymocytes. These receptors came from a human donor. The CDR3 runs from the conserved cysteine through the conserved F or W. D genes are given only for firm matches. Not every row has a clone size; where given, it reads once, few, many or a size class.

clone_size j_call d_call v_call cdr3_nt cdr3_aa
. TRBJ2-1 . TRBV5-1 TGCGCCAGCAGCTTGGCTAAGGGTTTGGGCAATGAGCAGTTCTTC CASSLAKGLGNEQFF
once TRBJ2-1 . TRBV5-6 TGTGCCAGCAGCGTACAGGGATACAATGAGCAGTTCTTC CASSVQGYNEQFF
. TRBJ2-5 . TRBV27 TGTGCCAGCAGTTTAGGGCGAGGGAGCCAAGAGACCCAGTACTTC CASSLGRGSQETQYF
. TRBJ2-7 . TRBV5-6 TGTGCCAGCAGCTTCCGAGACGAGCAGTACTTC CASSFRDEQYF
. TRBJ2-7 . TRBV7-8 TGTGCCAGCAGCTTATTTTTGGCTTCAGCTAAAAACTACGAGCAGTACTTC CASSLFLASAKNYEQYF
. TRBJ2-2 TRBD2 TRBV28 TGTGCCAGCAGATCTAGCGGGAGGGTGCCCGGGGAGCTGTTTTTT CASRSSGRVPGELFF
. TRBJ1-4 . TRBV4-2 TGTGCCAGCAGCCAGGCGGAATTCGGAACTAATGAAAAACTGTTTTTT CASSQAEFGTNEKLFF
. TRBJ2-5 . TRBV4-1 TGCGCCAGCAGCCCGGACGGGCCGCCCCAGTACTTC CASSPDGPPQYF
few TRBJ2-7 . TRBV2 TGTGCCAGCAGGGGGCCCACGTCCGGCGAGCAGTACTTC CASRGPTSGEQYF
. TRBJ2-1 . TRBV28 TGTGCCAGCAGTTTCCCCGTACTCACAGGGAATGAGCAGTTCTTC CASSFPVLTGNEQFF
few TRBJ1-5 TRBD1 TRBV27 TGTGCCAGCAGCCCCCGGGACAGAGCGAATCAGCCCCAGCATTTT CASSPRDRANQPQHF
. TRBJ2-3 . TRBV27 TGTGCCAGCAGTCACTCGAGGCGGGGCACAGATACGCAGTATTTT CASSHSRRGTDTQYF
. TRBJ2-1 TRBD1 TRBV5-6 TGTGCCAGCAGCGACGGGGAGTGGGACAGGGCATACAATGAGCAGTTCTTC CASSDGEWDRAYNEQFF
. TRBJ1-1 . TRBV28 TGTGCCAGCAGTTTGGGGGGGATGAACACTGAAGCTTTCTTT CASSLGGMNTEAFF
. TRBJ2-7 . TRBV11-2 TGTGCCAGCAGCTGGGGTGGGGAGCAGTACTTC CASSWGGEQYF
. TRBJ2-3 TRBD2 TRBV7-9 TGTGCCAGCAGCTTACGCGGGAGGAGCACAGATACGCAGTATTTT CASSLRGRSTDTQYF
. TRBJ2-7 . TRBV11-2 TGTGCCAGCAGCTTGGGCAACGGGAGTAAGCCCTACGAGCAGTACTTC CASSLGNGSKPYEQYF
. TRBJ1-4 . TRBV27 TGTGCCAGCAGTCCATTTGGGGGGAGGCTTGGTGAAAAACTGTTTTTT CASSPFGGRLGEKLFF
. TRBJ2-3 . TRBV27 TGTGCCAGCAGTTCGAGCAGGAGCACAGATACGCAGTATTTT CASSSSRSTDTQYF
few TRBJ1-1 TRBD1 TRBV5-4 TGTGCCAGCAGCCCCGGACAGGCCCGATCGGATGAAGCTTTCTTT CASSPGQARSDEAFF
. TRBJ2-2 . TRBV5-1 TGCGCCAGCAGCTTAGAGGTCCCACCCACCGGGGAGCTGTTTTTT CASSLEVPPTGELFF
. TRBJ2-7 . TRBV15 TGTGCCACCAGTGTGGGGTGGCGGGGACCCTCCTACGAGCAGTACTTC CATSVGWRGPSYEQYF
. TRBJ2-7 TRBD1 TRBV19 TGTGCCAGAGATCTTCTGGGGGACAGGGCTCGCCAGCGGTACTTC CARDLLGDRARQRYF
. TRBJ1-2 . TRBV7-8 TGTGCCAGCAGCTTAGAGGGGACTAACTATGGCTACACCTTC CASSLEGTNYGYTF
once TRBJ2-1 TRBD2 TRBV27 TGTGCCACACAGGACCGAGCGGGAGGGCATCAGGAGCAGTTCTTC CATQDRAGGHQEQFF
. TRBJ2-1 TRBD2 TRBV9 TGTGCCAGCAGCTCCCTTGGCGGGAGCTCCTACAATGAGCAGTTCTTC CASSSLGGSSYNEQFF
. TRBJ1-4 . TRBV5-1 TGCGCCAGCAGCAAGGGCCAAACACAGGCAACTAATGAAAAACTGTTTTTT CASSKGQTQATNEKLFF
. TRBJ2-1 . TRBV15 TGTGCCACCAGCAGAGATTCCAGCCGGGGAAGGGTCGGAGAGCAGTTCTTC CATSRDSSRGRVGEQFF
. TRBJ2-7 TRBD2 TRBV2 TGTGCCAGCAGTGATCTGGGGAGGGGAACGATCGAGCAGTACTTC CASSDLGRGTIEQYF
. TRBJ2-6 TRBD2 TRBV7-6 TGTGCCAGCAGCATGACTAGCGGGGGTATATCTGGGGCCAACGTCCTGACTTTC CASSMTSGGISGANVLTF
. TRBJ1-5 . TRBV19 TGTGCCAGTAGTATATCGCCCGGACTGCCCAATCAGCCCCAGCATTTT CASSISPGLPNQPQHF